This T cell receptor beta chain was sequenced in a study of T cells in tumors after PD-1 blockade. Treatment was either pembrolizumab 200 mg every 3 weeks or cemiplimab 350 mg every 2 weeks. The table came from immunoSEQ multiplex PCR; TCRdb's copy has only in-frame clones and leaves some out. The repertoire includes about 14,000 clones, 55% to 70% of them detected once, and about 30% sits in the top ten. The V end was cut by 5 bases, the J end by 6 bases, with 11 bases between. This CDR3 is 12 amino acids long. Per the germline V gene, CDR1 is SGHAT and CDR2 is FQDESV (reference sequence). The specimen comprised tumor tissue, sampled after anti-PD-1 treatment. This TCR was sampled from a human donor with cutaneous squamous cell carcinoma. The V gene is TRBV11-1, the J gene TRBJ2-7; D may match TRBD1 or TRBD2 (6 bases each). CDR3 sequence (DNA): TGTGCCAGCAGCACAGAGGGGGGCGAGCAGTACTTC. Protein product: CASSTEGGEQYF.